Each of the 22 T cell receptor beta chains below was sequenced from the same sample in a study of glioma-infiltrating T cells. The iRepertoire nested amplicon-rescue multiplex PCR amplified TCR alpha and beta CDR3s from RNA. TCRdb ran MiXCR on the multiplex PCR reads and lists one entry per CDR3 protein. The table shows fewer than 500,000 distinct CDR3 sequences, with around 45% occurring only once. The specimen sequenced was glioma tissue, nonneoplastic brain tissue, or PBMCs (not recorded which). These TCRs come from a human donor with low-grade glioma or glioblastoma, undergoing nonglioma brain surgery, or in good health (not recorded which).

The chain has TRBV29-1 and TRBJ2-7; D might be TRBD2 (6 bases). V lost 7 bases, J lost 4 bases, and 20 bases lay in between. This CDR3 has 14 residues. Germline-derived CDR1 and CDR2 are SQVTM and ANQGSEA. The CDR3 here is CSGATGTPSYEQYF. CDR3 nucleotides: TGCAGCGGGGCCACCGGGACTCCGTCATACGAGCAGTACTTC.

Note on this clonotype: This may come from a read error, since a much larger clone is one base off. V usage is TRBV25-1 and J usage is TRBJ2-1; perhaps TRBD1 as D (5 bases). Germline CDR1 and CDR2: MGHDK and SYGVNS. The CDR3 consists of 14 residues. Here the CDR3 reads CASSLPNTLQVQSF. The CDR3 DNA follows: TGTGCCAGCAGCCTCCCAAATACCCTACAGGTGCAGTCCTTC.

This chain joins TRBV18 and TRBJ1-2; 8 bases fit TRBD1. Germline CDR1 is KGHSH and CDR2 is LQKENI. The junction had 7 bases not matched to a gene; V was cut back by 1 base and J by 3 bases. The CDR3 extends over 16 amino acids. The CDR3 coding sequence is TGTGCCAGCTCACCACAAGGACAGGGTGGGGACTATGGCTACACCTTC. Translation: CASSPQGQGGDYGYTF.

Only a few counts were recorded for this clonotype. CDR3 sequence reads: CASSYSGQGRWDEQYF. For the CDR3, the DNA is TGTGCCAGCAGTTACTCGGGACAGGGGCGATGGGACGAGCAGTACTTC. The V and J genes are TRBV6-2 or TRBV6-3 and TRBJ2-7; 10 bases align to TRBD1. The CDR3 has 16 amino acids. Germline V CDR1 and CDR2: MNHEY, SVGEGT. Trimming cost V 0 bases and J 5 bases; bases outside gene matches: 7.

The genes are TRBV29-1 and TRBJ1-1; D may be TRBD1 (6 bases). CDR1 is SQVTM, CDR2 ANQGSEA, per germline. The CDR3 has 13 residues. Between the trimmed V and J ends, which lost 7 bases and 5 bases, there was a span of 17 bases. CDR3 sequence: CSATRGLRTEAFF. The CDR3 nucleotides are TGCAGCGCCACGCGGGGGCTACGGACTGAAGCTTTCTTT.

Ten or more counts support this clonotype. The CDR3 reads CASSRTDREETQYF. The DNA of the CDR3 is TGTGCCAGCAGCCGAACTGACAGGGAAGAGACCCAGTACTTC. The chain recombines TRBV28 with TRBJ2-5, with TRBD1 matching over 7 bases. The CDR3 is 14 amino acids. V dropped 6 bases and J dropped 3; count of bases not matched to a gene: 7. Germline values: CDR1 MDHEN, CDR2 SYDVKM.

The chain recombines TRBV6-1 with TRBJ2-7; D may be TRBD1 or TRBD2 (5 bases each). CDR1 is MNHNS, CDR2 SASEGT, per germline. V dropped 10 bases and J dropped 6 bases, with 19 bases sitting between them. The CDR3 runs to 13 residues. CDR3 region: CAIQMGEGVEQYF. The CDR3 bases are TGTGCCATCCAAATGGGGGAAGGGGTCGAGCAGTACTTC.

J is TRBJ2-3 and V is TRBV4-1; the match to TRBD2 covers 8 bases. Germline CDR1 MGHRA, CDR2 YSYEKL. V gave up 0 bases and J gave up 3 bases; unmatched junction bases: 14. This CDR3 has 19 amino acids. CDR3 amino acids: CASSQETSGSKVGTDTQYF. The CDR3 DNA reads as TGCGCCAGCAGCCAAGAAACGAGCGGGAGTAAGGTCGGGACAGATACGCAGTATTTT.

This clonotype was picked up many times. This CDR3 is CASSDQRNEQFF. In DNA form, the CDR3 reads TGTGCCAGCAGCGATCAGCGGAATGAGCAGTTCTTC. This chain connects TRBV6-1 to TRBJ2-1; TRBD2 might be the D (5 bases). This CDR3 contains 12 residues. V dropped 6 bases and J dropped 7 bases, with 10 bases sitting between them. Germline-derived CDR1 and CDR2 are MNHNS and SASEGT.

The CDR3 protein is CASSSGYFYEQYF. The CDR3 DNA reads as TGTGCCAGCAGCTCCGGTTACTTCTACGAGCAGTACTTC. The chain carries TRBV7-2 and TRBJ2-7; D call uncertain. Between the trimmed V and J ends, which lost 4 bases and 3 bases, there was a span of 10 bases. Germline CDR1 reads SGHTA; CDR2 reads FQGNSA. CDR3 length: 13 residues. Full variable domain (remainder filled in from reference TRBV7-2 and TRBJ2-7): GAGVSQSPSNKVTEKGKDVELRCDPISGHTALYWYRQSLGQGLEFLIYFQGNSAPDKSGLPSDRFSAERTGGSVSTLTIQRTQQEDSAVYLCASSSGYFYEQYFGPGTRLTVT.

V usage is TRBV4-1 and J usage is TRBJ1-3; weak D call: TRBD1 (5 bases). Trimming removed 7 bases at V and 0 bases at J, with 16 bases between. Per the germline V gene, CDR1 is MGHRA and CDR2 is YSYEKL. The CDR3 length is 16 residues. The CDR3 DNA sequence: TGCGCCAGCACGATCGACAGTTACCTCTCTGGAAACACCATATATTTT. Its protein is CASTIDSYLSGNTIYF.

J is TRBJ2-3 and V is TRBV6-5; D unresolved. Germline V lookup: CDR1 MNHEY, CDR2 SVGAGI. This CDR3 has 14 residues. The germline V and J ends were trimmed by 2 bases and 4 bases, with 10 bases remaining between them. The CDR3 loop reads CASSYARRPDTQYF. As DNA, the CDR3 is TGTGCCAGCAGTTACGCCCGGCGTCCAGATACGCAGTATTTT.

The rearrangement links TRBV7-8 to TRBJ2-1; 13 bases agree with TRBD2. The DNA matches TRBJ2-5 better at its end, which makes the J call doubtful. Germline V gene sequence: CDR1 SGHVS, CDR2 FQNEAQ. CDR3 length equals 15 residues. The CDR3 loop reads CASSPGTSGEETQYF. CDR3 DNA: TGTGCCAGCAGCCCTGGGACTAGCGGGGAAGAGACCCAGTACTTC.

In its sample, this clonotype was seen once. The rearrangement uses TRBV4-1 and TRBJ2-7; 7 bases fit TRBD2. Germline-derived CDR1 and CDR2 are MGHRA and YSYEKL. CDR3 size: 15 residues. V dropped 4 bases and J dropped 7; count of bases not matched to a gene: 13. In DNA form, the CDR3 reads TGCGCCAGCAGCCTGAGCGGGGCTCAAGGTGTAGAGCAGTACTTC. Translated: CASSLSGAQGVEQYF.

This chain connects TRBV7-9 to TRBJ1-5; D perhaps matches TRBD1 (6 bases). Trimming cost V 5 bases and J 2 bases, with 10 bases left between them. Germline V gene lookup returns CDR1 SEHNR and CDR2 FQNEAQ (reference sequence). This CDR3 region has 14 residues. This CDR3 reads CASSTGFGNQPQHF. The CDR3, as DNA: TGTGCCAGCAGCACAGGGTTCGGCAATCAGCCCCAGCATTTT.

As concerns this clonotype: As the CDR3 is not closed by the conserved phenylalanine or tryptophan, this likely results from a read error. V and J are TRBV20-1 and TRBJ1-5; TRBD1 might be the D (5 bases). The CDR3 loop spans 15 amino acids. V was pared by 6 bases and J by 0 bases, with 15 bases between. Germline assignment: CDR1 DFQATT and CDR2 SNEGSKA (reference sequence). Here the CDR3 DNA reads TGCAGTGCCGCAAGGGGCCCGTATAGCAATCAGCCCCAGCATCTT. Amino acids: CSAARGPYSNQPQHL.

The chain joins TRBV4-1 to TRBJ2-7; 8 nucleotides match TRBD2. This CDR3 comprises 14 residues. Germline V CDR1 and CDR2: MGHRA, YSYEKL. With 6 bases clipped from V and 0 bases from J, the junction kept 4 bases outside the gene matches. CDR3 coding DNA: TGCGCCAGCAGGTCTAGCGGGCGCTCCTACGAGCAGTACTTC. Translating gives CASRSSGRSYEQYF.

A word on this clonotype: Since a much larger clone is just one base distant, this may be a read error. The chain couples TRBV6-2 or TRBV6-3 to TRBJ2-1; 9 bases align to TRBD1. The CDR3 runs to 16 residues. Germline CDR1 and CDR2: MNHEY and SVGEGT. V shed 6 bases and J 4 bases; nucleotides not matched to a gene: 10. Here the CDR3 reads CASSAYGQGPYNEQFF. For the CDR3, the DNA is TGTGCCAGCAGCGCATATGGACAGGGGCCGTACAATGAGCAGTTCTTC.

This rearrangement joins TRBV6-1 to TRBJ2-3; 8 nucleotides agree with TRBD2. The CDR3 totals 14 residues. The V gene end was trimmed by 6 bases and the J gene end by 6 bases; junction bases not matched to a gene: 8. Germline CDR1 MNHNS, CDR2 SASEGT. CDR3 coding DNA: TGTGCCAGCAGCCTACTAGCGGTCGGGGATACGCAGTATTTT. It yields the protein CASSLLAVGDTQYF.

The genes are TRBV10-3 and TRBJ2-5, with 7 positions matching TRBD2. This CDR3 is 15 amino acids long. Germline assignment: CDR1 ENHRY and CDR2 SYGVKD. J gave up 3 bases and V 2 bases, and 6 bases lay outside the gene matches. In DNA, the CDR3 is TGTGCCATCAGTGAGCCCAGCAGCGGGAAAGAGACCCAGTACTTC. This gives the protein CAISEPSSGKETQYF.

A few counts support this clonotype. V usage is TRBV7-2 and J usage is TRBJ1-5; D is possibly TRBD1 (5 bases). This CDR3 is built from 16 residues. The V end lost 1 base, the J end lost 4 bases, and 14 bases lay between the germline ends. Germline V gene data show CDR1 as SGHTA and CDR2 as FQGNSA. The CDR3 DNA reads TGTGCCAGCAGCTTAGTAGGTACGAACAGGAATCAGCCCCAGCATTTT. Its translation: CASSLVGTNRNQPQHF.

The chain carries TRBV6-1 and TRBJ2-1; D call uncertain. The ends were cut back, 5 bases at V and 4 bases at J, with 12 bases in the middle. Germline V gene lookup returns CDR1 MNHNS and CDR2 SASEGT. This CDR3 is 14 amino acids long. The CDR3 DNA reads TGTGCCAGCAGTTTTTCCGACCGGTACAATGAGCAGTTCTTC. Encoded protein: CASSFSDRYNEQFF.